Shown below are 19 T cell receptor beta chains from a single sample sequenced in a study of blood T cell repertoires in COVID-19. Only in-frame clones appear in the TCRdb table, and some are missing; sequencing was by immunoSEQ multiplex PCR. The table lists about 200,000 clones, 89% of them singletons. Sequencing was done on a sample of PBMCs or T cells enriched from blood (not recorded which). Receptors originate from a woman aged 30 to 39 with acute COVID-19.

V and J are TRBV12-3 or TRBV12-4 and TRBJ1-2; D perhaps matches TRBD1 (5 bases). Deletions cut 3 bases from V and 3 bases from J, with 8 bases between. The CDR3 sequence is 13 residues long. The CDR3 DNA reads as TGTGCCAGCAGTTTTCAGGGATACTATGGCTACACCTTC. It specifies CASSFQGYYGYTF.

A single count supports this clone. V usage is TRBV28 and J usage is TRBJ1-4; D is ambiguous. CDR3 length: 15 residues. Germline CDR1 reads MDHEN; CDR2 reads SYDVKM. V gave up 10 bases and J gave up 4 bases, with 19 bases separating them. The CDR3, as DNA: TGTGCCACCAGAGAGATGACGGGGTTTAATGAAAAACTGTTTTTT. Translated, it gives CATREMTGFNEKLFF.

CDR3 protein: CASSQAAAGDGETQYF. The CDR3 coding sequence is TGTGCCAGCAGCCAAGCCGCAGCGGGGGACGGGGAGACCCAGTACTTC. The genes are TRBV3-1 (or the pseudogene TRBV3-2) and TRBJ2-5; TRBD2 aligns across 8 bases. V was clipped by 1 base and J by 5 bases; unmatched bases: 9. From germline, CDR1 is LGHDT and CDR2 YNNKEL (reference sequence). The CDR3 extends over 16 amino acids.

The chain couples TRBV19 to TRBJ1-5, with 8 positions matching TRBD1. Looked up from germline, CDR1 is LNHDA and CDR2 is SQIVND (reference sequence). V shed 6 bases, J shed 7 bases, and the junction held 8 bases outside the gene matches. CDR3 length equals 14 residues. The CDR3 DNA sequence: TGTGCCAGTAGCCTCGGACAGGGTGAGCAGCCCCAGCATTTT. This translates into CASSLGQGEQPQHF.

This clone was detected once. This rearrangement joins TRBV27 to TRBJ1-4; 8 bases agree with TRBD1. Germline CDR1 reads MNHEY; CDR2 reads SMNVEV (reference sequence). This CDR3 region has 14 residues. V lost 6 bases, J lost 4 bases, and 4 bases stayed unmatched. DNA of the CDR3: TGTGCCAGCAGATCCGGACAGGGTAATGAAAAACTGTTTTTT. This encodes CASRSGQGNEKLFF.

The CDR3 spells CASSYGVLSGGPYF. DNA for the CDR3: TGTGCCAGCAGTTATGGGGTCCTTTCGGGGGGCCCGTACTTC. The chain has TRBV6-2 or TRBV6-3 and TRBJ2-5; D may be TRBD2 (7 bases). Germline-derived CDR1 and CDR2 are MNHEY and SVGEGT. The V gene lost 3 bases and the J gene lost 13 bases, with 21 bases spanning the gap. The CDR3 sequence is 14 residues long.

J is TRBJ2-7 and V is TRBV18; 8 bases match TRBD1. J lost 5 bases, V lost 3 bases, and 12 bases had no gene match. The CDR3 loop spans 16 amino acids. CDR1 is KGHSH, CDR2 LQKENI, per germline. The CDR3 DNA reads as TGTGCCAGCTCACCCCCCAATCGAGGACAGGGTGACGAGCAGTACTTC. It codes for CASSPPNRGQGDEQYF. The full variable domain, rest sourced from reference TRBV18 and TRBJ2-7, is NAGVMQNPRHLVRRRGQEARLRCSPMKGHSHVYWYRQLPEEGLKFMVYLQKENIIDESGMPKERFSAEFPKEGPSILRIQQVVRGDSAAYFCASSPPNRGQGDEQYFGPGTRLTVT.

J is TRBJ1-2 and V is TRBV6-6; D uncertain. Between the trimmed V and J ends, which lost 2 bases and 6 bases, there was a span of 10 bases. The CDR3 runs to 13 residues. Per germline, CDR1 MNHNY and CDR2 SVGAGI (reference sequence). The CDR3 sequence: CASSYAIFHGYTF. In DNA, the CDR3 is TGTGCCAGCAGTTACGCTATTTTCCATGGCTACACCTTC.

This clone occurred once. The rearrangement joins TRBV7-9 to TRBJ1-1; 9 bases fit TRBD1. Germline trimming cut 2 bases from V and 4 bases from J; bases unmatched to any gene: 17. CDR3 length: 19 residues. CDR1 is SEHNR and CDR2 is FQNEAQ in the germline V gene (reference sequence). Here the CDR3 reads CASSLTFMTGQGISTEAFF. As DNA, the CDR3 is TGTGCCAGCAGCTTAACCTTCATGACAGGACAGGGGATAAGCACTGAAGCTTTCTTT.

The gene calls are TRBV11-2 and TRBJ2-3; D is uncertain. This CDR3 has 14 amino acids. Germline CDR1 and CDR2: SGHAT and FQNNGV. Trimming shortened V by 6 bases and J by 1 base, and 11 bases separated the two germline ends. CDR3 loop: CASSAVWGTDTQYF. The CDR3 DNA is TGTGCCAGCAGTGCGGTATGGGGCACAGATACGCAGTATTTT.

V usage is TRBV19 and J usage is TRBJ1-3; 8 nucleotides match TRBD1. V lost 5 bases, J lost 7 bases, and 10 bases stayed unmatched. Germline V lookup: CDR1 LNHDA, CDR2 SQIVND (reference sequence). This CDR3 is 15 amino acids long. The chain's CDR3 is CASSYQGDRSNTIYF. As DNA, the CDR3 is TGTGCCAGTAGTTACCAAGGGGACAGGTCGAACACCATATATTTT.

The genes are TRBV6-4 and TRBJ1-1; D is perhaps TRBD1 (5 bases). The germline V gene encodes CDR1 MRHNA and CDR2 SNTAGT. The CDR3 spans 14 residues. Trimming removed 8 bases from V and 6 bases from J, with 19 bases in between. In DNA form, the CDR3 reads TGTGCCAGCTCCCCCACTCAAGGGGCTGCTGAAGCTTTCTTT. This encodes CASSPTQGAAEAFF.

The chain recombines TRBV25-1 with TRBJ1-4, with TRBD1 as a possible D gene (5 bases). Germline lookup yields CDR1 MGHDK and CDR2 SYGVNS. Trimming took 3 bases from V and 8 from J, leaving 10 bases between them. The CDR3 length is 13 residues. The chain's CDR3 is CASSEAGYEKLFF. In DNA form, the CDR3 reads TGTGCCAGCAGTGAGGCAGGGTACGAAAAACTGTTTTTT.

The chain couples TRBV19 to TRBJ1-2; 11 nucleotides agree with TRBD1. Germline V CDR1 and CDR2: LNHDA, SQIVND (reference sequence). CDR3 length: 15 residues. With V trimmed by 7 bases and J by 4 bases, 8 bases remained unmatched. In DNA form, the CDR3 reads TGTGCCAGTACCGCGGACAGGGGGCGAATCTATGGCTACACCTTC. Its translation is CASTADRGRIYGYTF.

V usage is TRBV5-6 and J usage is TRBJ2-7; TRBD1 matches at 8 bases. This CDR3 is 13 amino acids long. V dropped 4 bases and J dropped 5; count of bases not matched to a gene: 5. CDR1 and CDR2 from the germline V gene are SGHDT and YYEEEE. CDR3 nucleotides: TGTGCCAGCAGCCGGGACAGGTCTAACGAGCAGTACTTC. Translation: CASSRDRSNEQYF.

J is TRBJ2-1 and V is TRBV19, with D tentatively TRBD2 (7 bases). The length of the CDR3 is 15 residues. Germline assignment: CDR1 LNHDA and CDR2 SQIVND (reference sequence). V was cut by 5 bases and J by 9 bases, with 20 bases left in between. CDR3 sequence reads: CASSVPGAGESEQFF. The CDR3 nucleotides read TGTGCCAGTAGTGTACCAGGGGCGGGGGAGTCTGAGCAGTTCTTC.

CDR3 DNA: TGTGCCAGCAGCTGGTGGGGAGGAGAAAAACTGTTTTTT. The encoded protein is CASSWWGGEKLFF. The gene calls are TRBV5-4 and TRBJ1-4; D call uncertain. V lost 3 bases and J 8 bases, leaving 11 bases between the germline ends. CDR3 length equals 13 residues. CDR1 and CDR2 from the germline V gene are SGHNT and YYREEE (reference sequence).

J is TRBJ1-6 and V is TRBV7-3; no clear D gene. The CDR3 contains 14 residues. V shed 5 bases and J shed 4 bases, with 9 bases lying between them. Germline CDR1 is SGHTA and CDR2 is FQGTGA. The CDR3 region has the DNA TGTGCCAGCAGCCCAGGCAATTATAATTCACCCCTCCACTTT. Its translation is CASSPGNYNSPLHF.

V usage is TRBV4-3 and J usage is TRBJ1-2, with D possibly TRBD1 on 6 matching bases. Trimming took off 4 bases at V and 5 bases at J, with 17 bases between the two ends. This CDR3 comprises 15 residues. The V gene's germline CDR1 is LGHNA and CDR2 YSLEER. The CDR3 reads CASSLTLTGGYGYTF. The CDR3 bases are TGCGCCAGCAGCCTAACGCTGACAGGAGGATATGGCTACACCTTC.